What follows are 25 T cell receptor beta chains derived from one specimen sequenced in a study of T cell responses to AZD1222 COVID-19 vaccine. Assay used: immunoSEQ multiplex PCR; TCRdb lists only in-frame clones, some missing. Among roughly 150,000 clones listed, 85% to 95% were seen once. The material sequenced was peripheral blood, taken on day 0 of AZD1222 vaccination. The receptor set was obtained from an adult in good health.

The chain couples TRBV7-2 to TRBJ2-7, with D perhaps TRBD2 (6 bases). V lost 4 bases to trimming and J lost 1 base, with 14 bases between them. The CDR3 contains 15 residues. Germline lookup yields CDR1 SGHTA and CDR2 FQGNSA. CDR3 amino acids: CASSSRGIGSYEQYF. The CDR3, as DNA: TGTGCCAGCAGCTCCCGGGGGATCGGGTCCTACGAGCAGTACTTC.

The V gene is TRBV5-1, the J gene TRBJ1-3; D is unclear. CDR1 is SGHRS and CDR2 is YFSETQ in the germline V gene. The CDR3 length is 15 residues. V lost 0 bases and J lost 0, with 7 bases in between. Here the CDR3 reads CASSLVGSSGNTIYF. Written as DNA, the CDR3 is TGCGCCAGCAGCTTGGTGGGGAGCTCTGGAAACACCATATATTTT.

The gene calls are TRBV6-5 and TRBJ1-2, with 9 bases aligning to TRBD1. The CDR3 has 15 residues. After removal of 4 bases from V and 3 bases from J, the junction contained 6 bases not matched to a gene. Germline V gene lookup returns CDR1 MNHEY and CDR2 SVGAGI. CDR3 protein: CASSSPGQGDYGYTF. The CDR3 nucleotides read TGTGCCAGCAGTTCACCGGGACAGGGAGACTATGGCTACACCTTC.

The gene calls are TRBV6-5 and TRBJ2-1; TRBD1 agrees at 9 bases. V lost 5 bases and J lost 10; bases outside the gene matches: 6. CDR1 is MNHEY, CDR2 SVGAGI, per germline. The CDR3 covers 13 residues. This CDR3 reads CASSIQGANEQFF. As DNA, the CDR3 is TGTGCCAGCAGTATACAGGGGGCAAACGAGCAGTTCTTC.

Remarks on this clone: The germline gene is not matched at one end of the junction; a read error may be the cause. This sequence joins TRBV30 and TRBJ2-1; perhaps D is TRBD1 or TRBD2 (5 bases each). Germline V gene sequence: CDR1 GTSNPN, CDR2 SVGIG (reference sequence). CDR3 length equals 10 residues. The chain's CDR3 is CAWSGTRAVF. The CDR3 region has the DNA TGTGCCTGGTCCGGGACCAGAGCGGTCTTC.

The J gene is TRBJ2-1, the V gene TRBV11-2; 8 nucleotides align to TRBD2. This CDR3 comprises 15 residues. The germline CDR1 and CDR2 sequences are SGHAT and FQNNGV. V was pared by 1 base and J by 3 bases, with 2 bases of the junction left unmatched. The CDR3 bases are TGTGCCAGCAGCTTAGCGGGGGGGAGCTACAATGAGCAGTTCTTC. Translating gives CASSLAGGSYNEQFF.

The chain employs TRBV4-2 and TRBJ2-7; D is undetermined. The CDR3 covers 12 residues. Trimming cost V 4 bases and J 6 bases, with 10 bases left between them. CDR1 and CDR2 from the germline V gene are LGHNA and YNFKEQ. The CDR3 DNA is TGTGCCAGCAGCCGCGTTGGTGGCGAGCAGTACTTC. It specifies CASSRVGGEQYF.

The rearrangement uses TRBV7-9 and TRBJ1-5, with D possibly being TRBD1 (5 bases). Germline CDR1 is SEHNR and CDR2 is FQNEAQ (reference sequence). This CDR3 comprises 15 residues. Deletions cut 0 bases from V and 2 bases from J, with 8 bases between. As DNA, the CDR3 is TGTGCCAGCAGCTTAGCTGTGACAGGCAATCAGCCCCAGCATTTT. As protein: CASSLAVTGNQPQHF.

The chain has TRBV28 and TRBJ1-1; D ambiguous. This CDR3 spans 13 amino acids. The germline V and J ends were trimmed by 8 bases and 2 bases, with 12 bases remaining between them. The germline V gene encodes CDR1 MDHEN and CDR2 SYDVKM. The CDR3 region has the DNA TGTGCCAGCTGCCGAGAATTTAACACTGAAGCTTTCTTT. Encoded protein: CASCREFNTEAFF.

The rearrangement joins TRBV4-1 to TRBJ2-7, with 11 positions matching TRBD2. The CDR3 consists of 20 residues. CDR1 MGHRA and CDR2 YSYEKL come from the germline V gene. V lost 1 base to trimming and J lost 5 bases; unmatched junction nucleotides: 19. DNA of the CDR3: TGCGCCAGCAGCCAAGGTTTCTGGGGACAGCGACTAGCGGGGATCGACGAGCAGTACTTC. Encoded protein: CASSQGFWGQRLAGIDEQYF.

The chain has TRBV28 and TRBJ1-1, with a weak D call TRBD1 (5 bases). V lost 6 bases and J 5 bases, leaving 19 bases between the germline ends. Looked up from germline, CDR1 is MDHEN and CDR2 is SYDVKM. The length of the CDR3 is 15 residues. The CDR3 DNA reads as TGTGCCAGCAGACTGACCGGCAGGGAGCGGACTGAAGCTTTCTTT. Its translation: CASRLTGRERTEAFF.

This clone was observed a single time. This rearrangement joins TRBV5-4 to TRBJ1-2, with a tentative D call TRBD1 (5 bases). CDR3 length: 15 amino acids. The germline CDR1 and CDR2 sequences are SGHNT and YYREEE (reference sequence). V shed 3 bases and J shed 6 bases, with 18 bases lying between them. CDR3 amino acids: CASSWRRRGDDGYTF. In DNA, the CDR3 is TGTGCCAGCAGCTGGAGACGACGGGGGGATGATGGCTACACCTTC.

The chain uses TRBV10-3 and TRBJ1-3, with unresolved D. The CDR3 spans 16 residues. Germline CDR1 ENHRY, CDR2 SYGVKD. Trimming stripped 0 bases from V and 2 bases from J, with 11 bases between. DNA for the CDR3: TGTGCCATCAGTGAGTCGATGGCAACACCTGGAAACACCATATATTTT. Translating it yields CAISESMATPGNTIYF.

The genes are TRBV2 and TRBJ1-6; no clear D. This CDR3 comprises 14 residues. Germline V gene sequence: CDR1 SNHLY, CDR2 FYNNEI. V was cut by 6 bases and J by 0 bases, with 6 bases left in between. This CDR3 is CASRKSSYNSPLHF. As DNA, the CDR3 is TGTGCCAGCAGGAAAAGCTCCTATAATTCACCCCTCCACTTT.

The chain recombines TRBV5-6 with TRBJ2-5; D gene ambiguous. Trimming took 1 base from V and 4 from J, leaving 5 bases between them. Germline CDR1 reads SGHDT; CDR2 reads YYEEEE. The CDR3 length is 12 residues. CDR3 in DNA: TGTGCCAGCAGCTTGTCGTCAGAGACCCAGTACTTC. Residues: CASSLSSETQYF.

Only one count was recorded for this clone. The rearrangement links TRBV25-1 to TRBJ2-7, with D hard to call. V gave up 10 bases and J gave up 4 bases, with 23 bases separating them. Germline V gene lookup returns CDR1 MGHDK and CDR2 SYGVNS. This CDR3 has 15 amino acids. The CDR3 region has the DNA TGTGCCACCTCTCCTGGGGATCCGCCGAGGTACGAGCAGTACTTC. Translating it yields CATSPGDPPRYEQYF.

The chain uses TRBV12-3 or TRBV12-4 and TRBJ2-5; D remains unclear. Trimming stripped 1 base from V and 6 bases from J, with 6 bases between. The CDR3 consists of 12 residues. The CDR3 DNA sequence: TGTGCCAGCAGTTTAGACAGAAAGACCCAGTACTTC. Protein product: CASSLDRKTQYF.

In DNA form, the CDR3 reads TGTGCCAGCAGCCAACTGACAGGGGAGTCCCACGAGCAGTACTTC. This sequence encodes CASSQLTGESHEQYF. The V call is TRBV4-2, the J call TRBJ2-7; 8 bases fit TRBD1. The CDR3 spans 15 residues. From germline, CDR1 is LGHNA and CDR2 YNFKEQ. Trimming at V came to 2 bases and at J to 5 bases, leaving 8 bases not matched to a gene.

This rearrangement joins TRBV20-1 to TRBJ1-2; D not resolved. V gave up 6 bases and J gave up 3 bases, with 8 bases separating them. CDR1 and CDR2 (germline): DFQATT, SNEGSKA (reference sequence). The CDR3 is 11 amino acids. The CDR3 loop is CSAPRDYGYTF. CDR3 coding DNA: TGCAGTGCCCCACGGGACTATGGCTACACCTTC.

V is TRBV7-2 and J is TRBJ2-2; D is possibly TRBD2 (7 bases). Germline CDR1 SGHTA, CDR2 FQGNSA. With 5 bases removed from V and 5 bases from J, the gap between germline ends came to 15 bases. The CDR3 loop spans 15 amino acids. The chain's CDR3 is CASSPRTAGTGELFF. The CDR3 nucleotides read TGTGCCAGCAGCCCCCGGACAGCGGGGACCGGGGAGCTGTTTTTT.

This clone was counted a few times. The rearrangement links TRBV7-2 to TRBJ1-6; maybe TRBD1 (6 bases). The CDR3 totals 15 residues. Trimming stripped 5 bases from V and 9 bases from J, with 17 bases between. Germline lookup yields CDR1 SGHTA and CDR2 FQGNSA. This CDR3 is CASSLGGSSISPLHF. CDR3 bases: TGTGCCAGCAGCCTAGGGGGTTCGAGTATTTCACCCCTCCACTTT.

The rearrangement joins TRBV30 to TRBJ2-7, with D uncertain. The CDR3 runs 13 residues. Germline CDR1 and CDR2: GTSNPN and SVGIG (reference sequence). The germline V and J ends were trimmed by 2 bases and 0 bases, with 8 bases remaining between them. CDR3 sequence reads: CAWSRTASYEQYF. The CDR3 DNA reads TGTGCCTGGAGTCGAACAGCCTCCTACGAGCAGTACTTC. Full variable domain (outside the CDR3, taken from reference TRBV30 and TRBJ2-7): SQTIHQWPATLVQPVGSPLSLECTVEGTSNPNLYWYRQAAGRGLQLLFYSVGIGQISSEVPQNLSASRPQDRQFILSSKKLLLSDSGFYLCAWSRTASYEQYFGPGTRLTVT.

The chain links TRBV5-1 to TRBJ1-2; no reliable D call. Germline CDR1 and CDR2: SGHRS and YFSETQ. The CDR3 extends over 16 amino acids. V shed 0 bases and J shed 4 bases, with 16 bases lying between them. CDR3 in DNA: TGCGCCAGCAGCTTGGAGTCTGTTCGTGGTTCCTATGGCTACACCTTC. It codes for CASSLESVRGSYGYTF.

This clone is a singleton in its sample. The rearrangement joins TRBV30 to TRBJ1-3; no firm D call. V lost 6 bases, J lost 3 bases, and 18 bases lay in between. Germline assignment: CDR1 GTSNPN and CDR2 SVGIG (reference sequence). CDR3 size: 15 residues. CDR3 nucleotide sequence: TGTGCCTGTCACGGGCACCGGGTTGGTGGAAACACCATATATTTT. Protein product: CACHGHRVGGNTIYF.

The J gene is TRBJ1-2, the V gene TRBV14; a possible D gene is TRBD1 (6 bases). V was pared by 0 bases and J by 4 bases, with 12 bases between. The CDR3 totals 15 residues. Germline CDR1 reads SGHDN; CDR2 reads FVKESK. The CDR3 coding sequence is TGTGCCAGCAGCCAAGAGGGCCAGGGGAGCTATGGCTACACCTTC. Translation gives CASSQEGQGSYGYTF.